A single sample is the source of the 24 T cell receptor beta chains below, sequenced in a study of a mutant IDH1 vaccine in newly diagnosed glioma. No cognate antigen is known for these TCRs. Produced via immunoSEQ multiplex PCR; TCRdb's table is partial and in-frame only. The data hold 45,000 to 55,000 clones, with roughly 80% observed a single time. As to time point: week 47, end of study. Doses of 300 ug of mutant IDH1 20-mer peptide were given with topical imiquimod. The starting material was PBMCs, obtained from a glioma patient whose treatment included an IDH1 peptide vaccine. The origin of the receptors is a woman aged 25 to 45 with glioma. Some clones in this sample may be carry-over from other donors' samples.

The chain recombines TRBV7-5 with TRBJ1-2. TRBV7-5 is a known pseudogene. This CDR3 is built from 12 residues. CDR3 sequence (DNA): TGTGCCCCCGGGGACCGGGACTATGGCTACACCTTC. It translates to CAPGDRDYGYTF.

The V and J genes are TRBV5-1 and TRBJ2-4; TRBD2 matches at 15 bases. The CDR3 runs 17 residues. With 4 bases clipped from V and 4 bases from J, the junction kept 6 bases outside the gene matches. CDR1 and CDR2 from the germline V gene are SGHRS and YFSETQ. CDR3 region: CASSRGLAGGDKNIQYF. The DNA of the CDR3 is TGCGCCAGCAGCAGGGGACTAGCGGGAGGTGATAAAAACATTCAGTACTTC.

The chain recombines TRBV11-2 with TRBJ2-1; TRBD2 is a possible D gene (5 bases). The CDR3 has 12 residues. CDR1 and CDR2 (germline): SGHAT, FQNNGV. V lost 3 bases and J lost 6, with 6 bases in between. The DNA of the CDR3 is TGTGCCAGCAGCTTCAGCGGCAATGAGCAGTTCTTC. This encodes CASSFSGNEQFF.

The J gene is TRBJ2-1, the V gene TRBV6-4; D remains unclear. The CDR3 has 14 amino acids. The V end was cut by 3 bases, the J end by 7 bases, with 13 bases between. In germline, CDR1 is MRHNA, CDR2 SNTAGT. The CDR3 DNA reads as TGTGCCAGCAGTGAGGATCCCCGGCGAAATGAGCAGTTCTTC. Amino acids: CASSEDPRRNEQFF.

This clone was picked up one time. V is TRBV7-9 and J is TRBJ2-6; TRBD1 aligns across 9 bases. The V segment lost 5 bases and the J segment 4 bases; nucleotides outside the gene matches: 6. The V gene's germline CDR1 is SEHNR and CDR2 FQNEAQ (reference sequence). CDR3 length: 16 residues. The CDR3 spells CASSPGTGTGANVLTF. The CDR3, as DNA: TGTGCCAGCAGCCCGGGGACAGGGACCGGGGCCAACGTCCTGACTTTC.

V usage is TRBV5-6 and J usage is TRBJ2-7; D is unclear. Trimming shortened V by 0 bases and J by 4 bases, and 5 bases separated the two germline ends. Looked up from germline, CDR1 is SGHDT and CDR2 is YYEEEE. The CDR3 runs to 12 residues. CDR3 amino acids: CASSLERYEQYF. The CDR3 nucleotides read TGTGCCAGCAGCTTGGAAAGGTACGAGCAGTACTTC.

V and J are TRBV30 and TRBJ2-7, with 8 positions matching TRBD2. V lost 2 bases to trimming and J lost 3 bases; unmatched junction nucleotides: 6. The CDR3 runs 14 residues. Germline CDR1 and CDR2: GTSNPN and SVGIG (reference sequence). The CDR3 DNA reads TGTGCCTGGAGTAGCGGGAGAGGAAACTACGAGCAGTACTTC. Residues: CAWSSGRGNYEQYF.

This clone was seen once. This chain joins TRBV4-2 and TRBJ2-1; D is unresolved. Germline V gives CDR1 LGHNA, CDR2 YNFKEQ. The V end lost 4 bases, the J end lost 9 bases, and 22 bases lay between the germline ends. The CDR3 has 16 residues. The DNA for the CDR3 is TGTGCCAGCAGCCCCATAGGTGGCCGCACGGTAGGTGAGCAGTTCTTC. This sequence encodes CASSPIGGRTVGEQFF.

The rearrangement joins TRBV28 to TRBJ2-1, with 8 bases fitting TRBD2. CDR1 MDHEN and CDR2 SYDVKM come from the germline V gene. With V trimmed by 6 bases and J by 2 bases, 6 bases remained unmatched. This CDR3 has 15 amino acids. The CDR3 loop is CASRRASGPYNEQFF. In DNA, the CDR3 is TGTGCCAGCAGGCGGGCTAGCGGGCCCTACAATGAGCAGTTCTTC.

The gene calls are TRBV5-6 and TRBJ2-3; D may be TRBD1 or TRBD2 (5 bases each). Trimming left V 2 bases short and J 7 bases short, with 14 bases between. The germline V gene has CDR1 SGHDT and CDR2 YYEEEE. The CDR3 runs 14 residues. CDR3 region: CASSLGTAANTQYF. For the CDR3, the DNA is TGTGCCAGCAGCTTAGGGACCGCCGCAAATACGCAGTATTTT.

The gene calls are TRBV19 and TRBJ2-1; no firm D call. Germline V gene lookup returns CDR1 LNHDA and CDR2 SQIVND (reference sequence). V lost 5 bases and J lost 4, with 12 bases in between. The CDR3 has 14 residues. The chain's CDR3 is CASSSRSGYNEQFF. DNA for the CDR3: TGTGCCAGTAGTTCCCGATCGGGTTACAATGAGCAGTTCTTC.

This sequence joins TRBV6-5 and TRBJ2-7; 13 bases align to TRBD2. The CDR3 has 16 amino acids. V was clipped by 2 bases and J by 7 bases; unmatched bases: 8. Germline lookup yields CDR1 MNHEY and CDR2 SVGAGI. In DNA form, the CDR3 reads TGTGCCAGCAGTTACACCGGACTAGCGGGAGAGAGGGAGCAGTACTTC. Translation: CASSYTGLAGEREQYF.

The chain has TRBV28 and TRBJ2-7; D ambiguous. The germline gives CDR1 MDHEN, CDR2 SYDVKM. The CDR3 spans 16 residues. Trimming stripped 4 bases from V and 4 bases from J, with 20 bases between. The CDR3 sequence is CASSSTLIITVYEQYF. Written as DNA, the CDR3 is TGTGCCAGCAGTTCCACTCTCATAATTACTGTATACGAGCAGTACTTC.

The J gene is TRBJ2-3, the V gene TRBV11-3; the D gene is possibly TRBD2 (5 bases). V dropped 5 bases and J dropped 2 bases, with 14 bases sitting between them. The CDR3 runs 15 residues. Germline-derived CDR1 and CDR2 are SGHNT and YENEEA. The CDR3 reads CASSQGSLTTDTQYF. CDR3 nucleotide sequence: TGTGCCAGCAGCCAAGGGAGTCTTACCACAGATACGCAGTATTTT. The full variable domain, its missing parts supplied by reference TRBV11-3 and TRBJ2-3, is EAGVVQSPRYKIIEKKQPVAFWCNPISGHNTLYWYLQNLGQGPELLIRYENEEAVDDSQLPKDRFSAERLKGVDSTLKIQPAELGDSAVYLCASSQGSLTTDTQYFGPGTRLTVL.

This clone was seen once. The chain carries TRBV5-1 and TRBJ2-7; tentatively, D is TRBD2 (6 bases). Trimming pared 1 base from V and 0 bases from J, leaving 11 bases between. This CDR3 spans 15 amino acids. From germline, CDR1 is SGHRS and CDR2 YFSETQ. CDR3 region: CASSLIGGSSYEQYF. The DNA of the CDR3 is TGCGCCAGCAGCTTGATTGGGGGGAGCTCCTACGAGCAGTACTTC.

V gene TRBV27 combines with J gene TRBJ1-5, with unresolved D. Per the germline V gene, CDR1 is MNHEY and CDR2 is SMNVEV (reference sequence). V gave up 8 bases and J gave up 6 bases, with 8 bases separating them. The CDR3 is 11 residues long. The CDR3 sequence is CASGFSQPQHF. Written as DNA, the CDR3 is TGTGCCAGCGGGTTCAGTCAGCCCCAGCATTTT.

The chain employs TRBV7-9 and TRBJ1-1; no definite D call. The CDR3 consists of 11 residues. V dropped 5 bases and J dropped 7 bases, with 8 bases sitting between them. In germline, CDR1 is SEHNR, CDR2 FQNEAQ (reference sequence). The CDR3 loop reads CASSPTGEAFF. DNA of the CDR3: TGTGCCAGCAGCCCAACGGGTGAAGCTTTCTTT.

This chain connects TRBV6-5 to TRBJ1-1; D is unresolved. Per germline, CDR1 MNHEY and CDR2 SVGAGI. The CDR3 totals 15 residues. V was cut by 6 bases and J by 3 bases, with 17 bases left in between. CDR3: CASRSTALGYTEAFF. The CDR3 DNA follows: TGTGCCAGCAGGTCTACGGCGTTGGGGTACACTGAAGCTTTCTTT.

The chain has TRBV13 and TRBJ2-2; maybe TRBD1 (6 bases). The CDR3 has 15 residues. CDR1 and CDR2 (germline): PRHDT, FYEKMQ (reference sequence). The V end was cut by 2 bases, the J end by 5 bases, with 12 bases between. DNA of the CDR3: TGTGCCAGCAGCTTACCCTTTAGGGGGACCGGGGAGCTGTTTTTT. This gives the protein CASSLPFRGTGELFF.

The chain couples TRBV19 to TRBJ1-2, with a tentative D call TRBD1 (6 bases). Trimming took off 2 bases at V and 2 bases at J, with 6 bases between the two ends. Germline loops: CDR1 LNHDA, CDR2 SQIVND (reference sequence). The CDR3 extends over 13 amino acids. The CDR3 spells CASSITGNYGYTF. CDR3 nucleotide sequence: TGTGCCAGTAGTATAACAGGGAACTATGGCTACACCTTC. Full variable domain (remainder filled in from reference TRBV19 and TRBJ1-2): DGGITQSPKYLFRKEGQNVTLSCEQNLNHDAMYWYRQDPGQGLRLIYYSQIVNDFQKGDIAEGYSVSREKKESFPLTVTSAQKNPTAFYLCASSITGNYGYTFGSGTRLTVV.

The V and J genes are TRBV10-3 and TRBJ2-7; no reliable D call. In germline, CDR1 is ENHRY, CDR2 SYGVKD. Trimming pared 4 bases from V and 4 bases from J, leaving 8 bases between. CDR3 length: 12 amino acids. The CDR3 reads CAISVGEYEQYF. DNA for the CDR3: TGTGCCATCAGTGTAGGAGAGTACGAGCAGTACTTC.

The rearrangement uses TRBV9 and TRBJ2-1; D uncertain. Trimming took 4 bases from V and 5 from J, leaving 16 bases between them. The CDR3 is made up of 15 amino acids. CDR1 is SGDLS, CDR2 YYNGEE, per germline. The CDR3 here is CASSSRVAPNNEQFF. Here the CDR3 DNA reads TGTGCCAGCAGCTCCCGAGTTGCCCCCAACAATGAGCAGTTCTTC.

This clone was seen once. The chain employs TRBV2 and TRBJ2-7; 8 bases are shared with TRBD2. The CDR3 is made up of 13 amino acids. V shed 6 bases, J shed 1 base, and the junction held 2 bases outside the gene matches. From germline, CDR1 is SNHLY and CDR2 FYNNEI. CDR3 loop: CASSPGGSYEQYF. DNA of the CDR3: TGTGCCAGCAGCCCGGGGGGGTCCTACGAGCAGTACTTC.

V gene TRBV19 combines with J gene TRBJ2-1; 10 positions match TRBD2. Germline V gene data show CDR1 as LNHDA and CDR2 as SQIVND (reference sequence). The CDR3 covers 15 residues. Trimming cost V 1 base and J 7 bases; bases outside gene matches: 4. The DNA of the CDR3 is TGTGCCAGTAGTATAGCTAGCGGGAGTGCAAATGAGCAGTTCTTC. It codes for CASSIASGSANEQFF.